Sequencing of this TCR beta chain was carried out in a study of T cells in Graves' hyperthyroidism and ophthalmopathy. Study context: Before any treatment, at initial diagnosis, peripheral blood was collected. Regarding the study as a whole: Most clonotypes that expanded in the thyroid above 0.001 also showed up in blood.

Amplification of TCR beta CDR3 regions was performed using RNA transcripts as template. TCR CDR3 regions were first amplified by RT-PCR with HTBI primers. One entry per CDR3 protein, called by TCRdb with MiXCR from the multiplex PCR reads. Altogether approximately 400,000 distinct CDR3 sequences are present, around a sixth being singletons, with the ten largest covering approximately 7.5%. This CDR3 region has 13 residues. The ends were cut back, 9 bases at V and 5 bases at J, with 16 bases in the middle. From germline, CDR1 is ENHRY and CDR2 SYGVKD. This clonotype was found many times. Its antigen is currently unknown. Diagnosis relied on clinical symptoms, serum thyroxine and TRAb, thyroid ultrasound and orbital computed tomography.

This clonotype was sampled from a woman aged 18 to 35 with Graves' hyperthyroidism. The sample comprised blood. The genes are TRBV10-3 and TRBJ1-1; possibly TRBD1 for D (5 bases). CDR3 sequence reads: CAIQDGGNTEAFF. DNA of the CDR3: TGTGCCATACAGGACGGAGGGAATACTGAAGCTTTCTTT.